This entry concerns a single TCR beta chain. Its matching antigen is unknown. Donors in the study were healthy people who gave bone marrow. In germline, CDR1 is SGHRS, CDR2 YFSETQ. The V end lost 2 bases, the J end lost 1 base, and 6 bases lay between the germline ends. The CDR3 has 14 amino acids. The data derive from a study of cytomegalovirus exposure and HLA in healthy donors. PCR used 60 Vbeta primers and 13 Jbeta primers. The data were produced by immunoSEQ multiplex PCR, yet TCRdb's version contains in-frame clones alone and is incomplete. The profile shows some 77,000 clones, nearly 80% of them singletons. Findings and limits, study-wide: Indistinguishable V segments, including TRBV6-2 and TRBV6-3, were excluded.

The TCR sequence derives from a woman between 45 and 60 years old in good health and CMV-seropositive. The chain couples TRBV5-1 to TRBJ2-2; weak D call: TRBD1 (5 bases). Sequences were obtained from PBMCs. CDR3: CASSFQGNTGELFF. The CDR3 region has the DNA TGCGCCAGCAGCTTCCAGGGGAACACCGGGGAGCTGTTTTTT.